This T cell receptor (beta chain) was sequenced in a study of Graves' ophthalmopathy and Graves' hyperthyroidism. About this clonotype itself: Its antigen is unknown.

The germline CDR1 and CDR2 sequences are MNHNS and SASEGT. CDR3 length equals 13 residues. Trimming stripped 8 bases from V and 2 bases from J, with 13 bases between. Study observations and caveats: Most thyroid clonotypes expanded beyond 0.001 frequency were also found in blood.

From RNA, the CDR3 regions of TCR beta chains were amplified and sequenced. HTBI-primed RT-PCR formed the first round, and a multiplex PCR formed the second. TCRdb re-called the multiplex PCR reads through MiXCR, storing one row per CDR3 protein. This table has about 210,000 distinct CDR3 sequences, around 28% appearing once. Disease in donors with ophthalmopathy had moderate-to-severe activity, CAS ≥3, NOSPECS ≥4 and under 3 months' duration. Certain patients were not enrolled. These were patients with other autoimmune diseases, uncontrolled infections, pregnancy or lactation. PBMCs stemmed from over 9.5 ml of fresh peripheral blood.

J is TRBJ2-7 and V is TRBV6-1; D remains unclear. Sequenced input: peripheral blood. The TCR comes from a man aged 50-60 years with Graves' ophthalmopathy. CDR3 coding DNA: TGTGCCAGCGGCTCGGATGTCCCCTACGAGCAGTACTTC. This translates into CASGSDVPYEQYF.